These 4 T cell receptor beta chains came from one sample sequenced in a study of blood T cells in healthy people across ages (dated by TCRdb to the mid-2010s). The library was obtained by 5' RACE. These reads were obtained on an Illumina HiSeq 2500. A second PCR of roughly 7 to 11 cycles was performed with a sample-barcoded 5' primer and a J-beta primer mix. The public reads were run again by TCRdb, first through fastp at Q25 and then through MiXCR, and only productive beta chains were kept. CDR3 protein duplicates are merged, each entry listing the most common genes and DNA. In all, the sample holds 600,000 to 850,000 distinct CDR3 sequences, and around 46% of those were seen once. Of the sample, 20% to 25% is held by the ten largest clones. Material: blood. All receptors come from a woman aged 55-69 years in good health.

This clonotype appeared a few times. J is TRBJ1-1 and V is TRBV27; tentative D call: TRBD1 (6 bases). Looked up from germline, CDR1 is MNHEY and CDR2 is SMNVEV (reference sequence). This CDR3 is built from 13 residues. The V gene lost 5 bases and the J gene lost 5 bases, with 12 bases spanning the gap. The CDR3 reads CASSTRQATEAFF. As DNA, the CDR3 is TGTGCCAGCAGTACTCGACAGGCTACTGAAGCTTTCTTT.

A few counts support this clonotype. CDR3 in DNA: TGTGCCAGCAGCGAGCCAGGGAGCTATGGCTACACCTTC. Translation gives CASSEPGSYGYTF. This sequence joins TRBV6-2 or TRBV6-3 and TRBJ1-2; D is possibly TRBD1 (5 bases). Germline V CDR1 and CDR2: MNHEY, SVGEGT. The CDR3 totals 13 residues. Between the trimmed V and J ends, which lost 6 bases and 4 bases, there was a span of 12 bases.

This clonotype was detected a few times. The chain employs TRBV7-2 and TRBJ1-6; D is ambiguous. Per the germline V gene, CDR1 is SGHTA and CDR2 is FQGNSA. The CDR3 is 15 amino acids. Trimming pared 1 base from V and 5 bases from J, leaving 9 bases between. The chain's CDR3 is CASSLDRLNNSPLHF. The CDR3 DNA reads TGTGCCAGCAGCTTAGATCGGCTGAATAATTCACCCCTCCACTTT. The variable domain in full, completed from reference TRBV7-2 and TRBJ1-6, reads GAGVSQSPSNKVTEKGKDVELRCDPISGHTALYWYRQSLGQGLEFLIYFQGNSAPDKSGLPSDRFSAERTGGSVSTLTIQRTQQEDSAVYLCASSLDRLNNSPLHFGNGTRLTVT.

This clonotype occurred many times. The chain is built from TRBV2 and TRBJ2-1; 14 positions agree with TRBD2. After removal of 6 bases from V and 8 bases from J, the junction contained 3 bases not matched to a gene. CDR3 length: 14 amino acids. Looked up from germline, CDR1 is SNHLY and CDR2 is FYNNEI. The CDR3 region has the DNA TGTGCCAGCAGGGGACTAGCGGGGGCGGATGAGCAGTTCTTC. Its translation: CASRGLAGADEQFF. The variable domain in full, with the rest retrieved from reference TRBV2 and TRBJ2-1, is EPEVTQTPSHQVTQMGQEVILRCVPISNHLYFYWYRQILGQKVEFLVSFYNNEISEKSEIFDDQFSVERPDGSNFTLKIRSTKLEDSAMYFCASRGLAGADEQFFGPGTRLTVL.